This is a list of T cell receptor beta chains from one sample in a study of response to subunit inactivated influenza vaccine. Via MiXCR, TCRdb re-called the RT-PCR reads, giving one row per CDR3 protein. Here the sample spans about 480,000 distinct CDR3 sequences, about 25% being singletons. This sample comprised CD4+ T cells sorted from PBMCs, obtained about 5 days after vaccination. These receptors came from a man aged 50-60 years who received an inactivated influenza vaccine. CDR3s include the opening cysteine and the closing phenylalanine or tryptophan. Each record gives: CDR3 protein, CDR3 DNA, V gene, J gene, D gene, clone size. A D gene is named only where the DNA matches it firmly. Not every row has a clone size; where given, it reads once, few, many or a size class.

CASSEQGLNQPQHF	TGTGCCAGCAGTGAACAGGGTCTTAATCAGCCCCAGCATTTT	TRBV2	TRBJ1-5	-	-
CSAGSLQGTDTQYF	TGCAGTGCTGGATCATTACAGGGGACAGATACGCAGTATTTT	TRBV20-1	TRBJ2-3	TRBD1	-
CASSLREGARTEAFF	TGTGCCAGCAGCTTAAGGGAGGGGGCTCGGACTGAAGCTTTCTTT	TRBV7-8	TRBJ1-1	TRBD1	few
CASSPHPQPLHF	TGTGCCAGCAGTCCGCACCCCCAGCCCCTCCACTTT	TRBV12-3/TRBV12-4	TRBJ1-6	-	-
CASRAGTGEKTEAFF	TGTGCCAGCAGAGCCGGGACAGGGGAAAAGACTGAAGCTTTCTTT	TRBV2	TRBJ1-1	TRBD1	-
CASSLDGLPGNTIYF	TGTGCCAGCAGCTTGGACGGGCTCCCTGGAAACACCATATATTTT	TRBV7-9	TRBJ1-3	-	few
CSARDQGRGTGELFF	TGCAGTGCTAGAGATCAGGGGCGCGGGACCGGGGAGCTGTTTTTT	TRBV20-1	TRBJ2-2	-	-
CAIHPTGLAHRDTQYF	TGTGCCATCCATCCGACGGGGCTAGCACACAGGGATACGCAGTATTTT	TRBV28	TRBJ2-3	-	few
CSAPGLAGGHTDTQYF	TGCAGTGCCCCGGGACTAGCGGGAGGGCACACAGATACGCAGTATTTT	TRBV20-1	TRBJ2-3	TRBD2	few
CASSYSGRSGGTQGTDTQYF	TGTGCCAGCAGTTACTCTGGAAGAAGCGGGGGGACTCAGGGCACAGATACGCAGTATTTT	TRBV6-2/TRBV6-3	TRBJ2-3	TRBD2	-
CASSAGFAYNEQFF	TGCGCCAGCAGTGCCGGGTTTGCCTACAATGAGCAGTTCTTC	TRBV10-1	TRBJ2-1	-	few
CSARSGGAGDTQYF	TGCAGTGCTAGATCCGGGGGGGCAGGGGATACGCAGTATTTT	TRBV20-1	TRBJ2-3	TRBD2	few
CASGQSYYEQYF	TGTGCCAGCGGCCAGAGTTACTACGAGCAGTACTTC	TRBV28	TRBJ2-7	-	few
CASSLSGQGAFLAGANVLTF	TGTGCCAGCAGTTTATCAGGACAGGGCGCCTTCCTTGCTGGGGCCAACGTCCTGACTTTC	TRBV12-3/TRBV12-4	TRBJ2-6	TRBD1	few
CASSDTGLLSRLFF	TGTGCCAGCAGCGATACAGGGCTCCTCTCACGACTGTTTTTT	TRBV2	TRBJ1-4	-	few
CASSLDKNTGELFF	TGTGCCAGCAGTTTGGACAAGAACACCGGGGAGCTGTTTTTT	TRBV12-3/TRBV12-4	TRBJ2-2	-	few
CASSSLRGVADTQYF	TGTGCCAGCAGTTCCTTGAGGGGAGTGGCAGATACGCAGTATTTT	TRBV6-5	TRBJ2-3	-	-
CSAGTSEAYEQYF	TGCAGTGCTGGGACTAGCGAGGCCTACGAGCAGTACTTC	TRBV20-1	TRBJ2-7	TRBD2	-
CASSLWGATDTQYF	TGTGCCAGCAGTTTATGGGGGGCTACAGATACGCAGTATTTT	TRBV12-3/TRBV12-4	TRBJ2-3	-	-
CAISDSGSYEQYF	TGTGCCATCAGTGACTCGGGATCCTACGAGCAGTACTTC	TRBV10-3	TRBJ2-7	-	few
CASSLDRGLRSEQFF	TGTGCCAGCAGCTTGGACAGGGGGCTTAGGTCTGAGCAGTTCTTC	TRBV5-6	TRBJ2-1	TRBD1	-
CASSFSQGIGTDTQYF	TGCGCCAGCAGCTTCTCACAGGGGATCGGCACAGATACGCAGTATTTT	TRBV5-1	TRBJ2-3	TRBD1	-
CASSPTQTNTEAFF	TGTGCCAGCTCGCCGACACAGACGAACACTGAAGCTTTCTTT	TRBV18	TRBJ1-1	-	few
CASSLGDFSNEQFF	TGTGCCAGCAGTTTAGGGGACTTCTCAAATGAGCAGTTCTTC	TRBV12-3/TRBV12-4	TRBJ2-1	-	-